These 27 T cell receptor beta chains came from one sample sequenced in a study of T cells in Graves' hyperthyroidism and ophthalmopathy. Amplification targeted TCR beta CDR3 regions from RNA transcripts. The HTBI set primed first-round TCR CDR3 RT-PCR. TCRdb re-analysed the multiplex PCR reads in MiXCR, keeping a single row per CDR3 protein. The sample holds fewer than 850,000 distinct CDR3 sequences, approximately 15% seen once. Sequencing was done on a sample of blood. These TCRs come from a man aged 45-60 years with Graves' hyperthyroidism.

This clonotype was observed a handful of times. This chain links TRBV7-2 with TRBJ2-3; TRBD2 matches 8 bases. The V segment lost 1 base and the J segment 7 bases; nucleotides outside the gene matches: 4. The CDR3 has 14 residues. Germline V gene data show CDR1 as SGHTA and CDR2 as FQGNSA. The CDR3 nucleotides are TGTGCCAGCAGCTTAGGGCTAGCGGGCAATACGCAGTATTTT. Its translation: CASSLGLAGNTQYF. Using reference TRBV7-2 and TRBJ2-3 for the parts outside the CDR3, the full variable domain is GAGVSQSPSNKVTEKGKDVELRCDPISGHTALYWYRQSLGQGLEFLIYFQGNSAPDKSGLPSDRFSAERTGGSVSTLTIQRTQQEDSAVYLCASSLGLAGNTQYFGPGTRLTVL.

This chain links TRBV10-3 with TRBJ2-3; D may be TRBD1 (5 bases). The CDR3 has 14 amino acids. Germline loops: CDR1 ENHRY, CDR2 SYGVKD. V lost 8 bases to trimming and J lost 0 bases, with 12 bases between them. CDR3: CAIAQGTSTDTQYF. CDR3 bases: TGTGCCATCGCGCAGGGAACTAGCACAGATACGCAGTATTTT.

V gene TRBV28 combines with J gene TRBJ2-6; D may be TRBD2 (7 bases). V dropped 3 bases and J dropped 0 bases, with 21 bases sitting between them. The CDR3 covers 20 residues. CDR1 is MDHEN, CDR2 SYDVKM, per germline. CDR3 coding DNA: TGTGCCAGCAGTTTCTGGGGGGGTGGACAGCTTAGCTCTGGGGCCAACGTCCTGACTTTC. This sequence encodes CASSFWGGGQLSSGANVLTF.

As for this clonotype: A much larger clone lies one base from this, so it may be a read error. The chain uses TRBV10-3 and TRBJ2-1; TRBD1 matches at 8 bases. CDR1 ENHRY and CDR2 SYGVKD come from the germline V gene. The CDR3 has 13 residues. The CDR3 nucleotides are TGTGACATCAGTGAGGACAGGGACAATGAGCAGTTCTTC. This gives the protein CDISEDRDNEQFF.

This clonotype was detected ten times or more. The chain uses TRBV27 and TRBJ2-3; 10 bases map to TRBD2. Germline CDR1 is MNHEY and CDR2 is SMNVEV (reference sequence). The CDR3 covers 16 residues. V gave up 2 bases and J gave up 1 base; unmatched junction bases: 3. CDR3 residues: CASSLLAGVRTDTQYF. For the CDR3, the DNA is TGTGCCAGCAGTTTACTAGCGGGAGTTCGCACAGATACGCAGTATTTT.

The CDR3 region has the DNA TGTGCCAGCAGCCAAGATTGGACTTTTTACAATGAGCAGTTCTTC. Translation gives CASSQDWTFYNEQFF. This rearrangement joins TRBV3-1 to TRBJ2-1; TRBD2 is a possible D gene (5 bases). Germline CDR1 and CDR2: LGHDT and YNNKEL (reference sequence). The germline V and J ends were trimmed by 0 bases and 4 bases, with 10 bases remaining between them. The CDR3 is 15 residues long.

The chain recombines TRBV10-3 with TRBJ1-4, with D uncertain. The germline V and J ends were trimmed by 6 bases and 7 bases, with 21 bases remaining between them. This CDR3 is built from 16 residues. From germline, CDR1 is ENHRY and CDR2 SYGVKD. The CDR3 here is CAISYDGPAGAEKLFF. The CDR3 DNA reads as TGTGCCATCAGCTATGACGGTCCTGCGGGTGCTGAAAAACTGTTTTTT.

Many counts were recorded for this clonotype. This sequence joins TRBV2 and TRBJ2-3; D tentatively reads TRBD1 or TRBD2 (5 bases each). The germline V gene encodes CDR1 SNHLY and CDR2 FYNNEI. This CDR3 spans 15 amino acids. Trimming removed 4 bases at V and 3 bases at J, with 14 bases between. CDR3 protein: CASSGRDQRTDTQYF. The CDR3 region has the DNA TGTGCCAGCAGTGGCCGGGACCAACGAACAGATACGCAGTATTTT.

This chain uses TRBV7-6 with TRBJ2-7; D may be TRBD1 or TRBD2 (5 bases each). CDR3 length equals 14 residues. Germline values: CDR1 SGHVS, CDR2 FNYEAQ. Trimming took off 5 bases at V and 7 bases at J, with 18 bases between the two ends. CDR3 loop: CASSQTGTLPEQYF. The CDR3 nucleotides read TGTGCCAGCAGCCAAACCGGGACCCTTCCAGAGCAGTACTTC. Using reference TRBV7-6 and TRBJ2-7 for the parts outside the CDR3, the full variable domain is GAGVSQSPRYKVTKRGQDVALRCDPISGHVSLYWYRQALGQGPEFLTYFNYEAQQDKSGLPNDRFSAERPEGSISTLTIQRTEQRDSAMYRCASSQTGTLPEQYFGPGTRLTVT.

There are many counts of this clonotype. This chain connects TRBV7-2 to TRBJ2-2; TRBD1 aligns across 7 bases. V trimming: 3 bases; J trimming: 5 bases; junction bases outside the gene matches: 9. Germline assignment: CDR1 SGHTA and CDR2 FQGNSA. The CDR3 has 16 amino acids. CDR3 region: CASSFGDRVGTGELFF. CDR3 nucleotide sequence: TGTGCCAGCAGCTTTGGAGACAGGGTGGGGACCGGGGAGCTGTTTTTT.

This clonotype was seen ten or more times. The rearrangement uses TRBV28 and TRBJ2-7; TRBD1 agrees at 7 bases. From germline, CDR1 is MDHEN and CDR2 SYDVKM. J lost 0 bases, V lost 6 bases, and 11 bases had no gene match. This CDR3 has 16 residues. The CDR3 DNA reads TGTGCCAGCAGCCCGATGAAGGGGGCGAGCTCCTACGAGCAGTACTTC. Translation gives CASSPMKGASSYEQYF. Looking up the rest from reference TRBV28 and TRBJ2-7 gives the full variable domain: DVKVTQSSRYLVKRTGEKVFLECVQDMDHENMFWYRQDPGLGLRLIYFSYDVKMKEKGDIPEGYSVSREKKERFSLILESASTNQTSMYLCASSPMKGASSYEQYFGPGTRLTVT.

This clonotype was detected a few times. J is TRBJ1-2 and V is TRBV6-2 or TRBV6-3; 9 bases agree with TRBD1. This CDR3 is built from 16 residues. Germline CDR1 MNHEY, CDR2 SVGEGT. Germline trimming cut 5 bases from V and 0 bases from J; bases unmatched to any gene: 7. The CDR3, as DNA: TGTGCCAGCAGTACACAGGGGGCCTATACTAACTATGGCTACACCTTC. Residues: CASSTQGAYTNYGYTF.

The chain is built from TRBV19 and TRBJ1-5; TRBD1 is a possible D gene (6 bases). Germline CDR1 reads LNHDA; CDR2 reads SQIVND (reference sequence). Trimming removed 5 bases at V and 7 bases at J, with 12 bases between. This CDR3 has 13 amino acids. This chain's CDR3 is CASSSGAGQPQHF. CDR3 DNA: TGTGCCAGTAGTTCGGGGGCAGGCCAGCCCCAGCATTTT. The whole variable domain, remainder taken from reference TRBV19 and TRBJ1-5, is DGGITQSPKYLFRKEGQNVTLSCEQNLNHDAMYWYRQDPGQGLRLIYYSQIVNDFQKGDIAEGYSVSREKKESFPLTVTSAQKNPTAFYLCASSSGAGQPQHFGDGTRLSIL.

This clonotype was picked up a small number of times. The rearrangement joins TRBV9 to TRBJ1-6; the D is unclear. The germline CDR1 and CDR2 sequences are SGDLS and YYNGEE. The CDR3 length is 13 residues. Between the trimmed V and J ends, which lost 3 bases and 15 bases, there was a span of 16 bases. CDR3 sequence (DNA): TGTGCCAGCAGCGCAACCCCGGCTGATGACCTCCACTTT. Encoded protein: CASSATPADDLHF. Complete variable domain (other parts from reference TRBV9 and TRBJ1-6): DSGVTQTPKHLITATGQRVTLRCSPRSGDLSVYWYQQSLDQGLQFLIQYYNGEERAKGNILERFSAQQFPDLHSELNLSSLELGDSALYFCASSATPADDLHFGNGTRLTVT.

The table lists this clonotype with many counts. V and J are TRBV24-1 and TRBJ2-3; the D gene is possibly TRBD2 (5 bases). Trimming shortened V by 4 bases and J by 3 bases, and 13 bases separated the two germline ends. CDR3 size: 15 residues. From germline, CDR1 is KGHDR and CDR2 SFDVKD. CDR3 in DNA: TGTGCCACCAGTGAAGGAAGGACTCTTACAGATACGCAGTATTTT. Translation: CATSEGRTLTDTQYF.

This clonotype was recorded many times. The V call is TRBV12-5, the J call TRBJ2-1, with 9 nucleotides matching TRBD1. Germline loops: CDR1 LGHNT, CDR2 FRNRAP. This CDR3 is 16 amino acids long. Trimming at V came to 0 bases and at J to 8 bases, leaving 8 bases not matched to a gene. CDR3 in amino acids: CASGLVLGQGRHEQFF. CDR3 nucleotides: TGTGCTAGTGGTTTGGTACTGGGACAGGGTCGCCATGAGCAGTTCTTC.

V gene TRBV19 combines with J gene TRBJ2-1, with TRBD2 identical over 10 bases. CDR1 LNHDA and CDR2 SQIVND come from the germline V gene (reference sequence). After removal of 4 bases from V and 4 bases from J, the junction contained 10 bases not matched to a gene. The CDR3 extends over 17 amino acids. CDR3 sequence: CASSKPGLADFYNEQFF. The CDR3 region has the DNA TGTGCCAGTAGTAAACCCGGACTAGCGGACTTTTACAATGAGCAGTTCTTC.

The chain is built from TRBV6-2 or TRBV6-3 and TRBJ2-3; 9 nucleotides agree with TRBD2. Germline CDR1 MNHEY, CDR2 SVGEGT. The CDR3 runs to 13 residues. V lost 7 bases to trimming and J lost 4 bases; unmatched junction nucleotides: 3. Here the CDR3 DNA reads TGTGCCAGCACCCTAGCGGGACCAGATACGCAGTATTTT. Encoded protein: CASTLAGPDTQYF.

This clonotype appeared many times. The V call is TRBV28, the J call TRBJ1-6, with D tentatively TRBD1 (5 bases). Trimming stripped 8 bases from V and 5 bases from J, with 13 bases between. Germline V gives CDR1 MDHEN, CDR2 SYDVKM. This CDR3 contains 14 residues. The CDR3 reads CASSPGRDNSPLHF. The CDR3 coding sequence is TGTGCCAGCTCCCCCGGCAGGGATAATTCACCCCTCCACTTT.

This clonotype was found many times. The V gene is TRBV12-3 or TRBV12-4, the J gene TRBJ2-7; D may match TRBD1 or TRBD2 (6 bases each). This CDR3 has 14 residues. V lost 3 bases to trimming and J lost 4 bases, with 13 bases between them. CDR3 sequence reads: CASSLGGALYEQYF. The CDR3 DNA follows: TGTGCCAGCAGTTTGGGGGGCGCGTTATACGAGCAGTACTTC.

The chain carries TRBV20-1 and TRBJ1-1; the D gene is possibly TRBD1 (6 bases). The V gene lost 0 bases and the J gene lost 5 bases, with 10 bases spanning the gap. Germline values: CDR1 DFQATT, CDR2 SNEGSKA (reference sequence). The length of the CDR3 is 13 residues. DNA of the CDR3: TGCAGTGCTAGAGAGTTAGGGGGTACTGAAGCTTTCTTT. It is translated as CSARELGGTEAFF.

This clonotype was detected many times. The CDR3 spells CASSLSRTGHYGYTF. The CDR3 region has the DNA TGTGCCAGCAGCCTCTCCCGAACGGGGCATTATGGCTACACCTTC. The chain uses TRBV27 and TRBJ1-2, with D perhaps TRBD1 (5 bases). Trimming shortened V by 6 bases and J by 5 bases, and 19 bases separated the two germline ends. This CDR3 has 15 residues. Germline values: CDR1 MNHEY, CDR2 SMNVEV (reference sequence).

This clonotype was counted at least ten times. The rearrangement links TRBV7-8 to TRBJ2-1; possibly TRBD2 for D (6 bases). Trimming removed 1 base from V and 7 bases from J, with 14 bases in between. The CDR3 consists of 15 residues. Germline V gives CDR1 SGHVS, CDR2 FQNEAQ. The CDR3 coding sequence is TGTGCCAGCAGCTTAGTGTCGGGAGTTCGGAATGAGCAGTTCTTC. This translates into CASSLVSGVRNEQFF.

This clonotype was recorded at least ten times. The chain links TRBV2 to TRBJ2-1; D gene unclear. Trimming cost V 3 bases and J 10 bases, with 10 bases left between them. The germline V gene has CDR1 SNHLY and CDR2 FYNNEI. The CDR3 runs to 12 residues. In DNA, the CDR3 is TGTGCCAGCAGTGAGGCGGTGGAGGAGCAGTTCTTC. Translating gives CASSEAVEEQFF.

This clonotype is a singleton in its sample. This chain links TRBV19 with TRBJ2-7; 7 nucleotides agree with TRBD2. The CDR3 sequence is 15 residues long. From germline, CDR1 is LNHDA and CDR2 SQIVND (reference sequence). For the CDR3, the DNA is TGTGCCAGTAGTTGGTCGGCTAGCGGAGCCTACGAGCTGTACGTC. It specifies CASSWSASGAYELYV.

Ten or more counts support this clonotype. V usage is TRBV20-1 and J usage is TRBJ2-7, with 11 bases identical to TRBD2. CDR1 DFQATT and CDR2 SNEGSKA come from the germline V gene (reference sequence). V gave up 1 base and J gave up 4 bases; unmatched junction bases: 0. The CDR3 consists of 13 residues. CDR3 amino acids: CSARVAGGYEQYF. The CDR3 DNA follows: TGCAGTGCTAGAGTAGCGGGAGGGTACGAGCAGTACTTC.

The CDR3 sequence: CASSFGREYNEQFF. The CDR3, as DNA: TGTGCCAGCAGCTTCGGCAGGGAGTACAATGAGCAGTTCTTC. V gene TRBV7-2 combines with J gene TRBJ2-1; D tentatively reads TRBD1 or TRBD2 (5 bases each). Germline loops: CDR1 SGHTA, CDR2 FQGNSA. V lost 3 bases and J lost 4, with 10 bases in between. The CDR3 runs 14 residues.